This is a list of T cell receptor beta chains from one sample in a study of shared clonotypes between healthy human individuals. Sequenced by immunoSEQ multiplex PCR; TCRdb stores in-frame clones only, minus some. The sample lists roughly 400,000 clones; about 96% were seen once. Sequencing was carried out using memory CD8+ T cells sorted from blood. The receptor source for this set is a man aged 30 to 45 in good health. The CDR3 runs from the conserved cysteine through the conserved F or W. The order of the fields is clone size, J gene, D gene, V gene, CDR3 DNA, CDR3 protein. A D gene is named only where the DNA matches it firmly. Some rows have no size entry. The others give once, few or many, or a class for an expanded clone.

clone_size: -; j_call: TRBJ2-7; d_call: TRBD2; v_call: TRBV29-1; cdr3_nt: TGCAGCGTCGGTAGCGGGGTCTACGAGCAGTACTTC; cdr3_aa: CSVGSGVYEQYF
clone_size: -; j_call: TRBJ1-1; d_call: -; v_call: TRBV10-3; cdr3_nt: TGTGCCATCAGCCGCCAGGGGCTGAACACTGAAGCTTTCTTT; cdr3_aa: CAISRQGLNTEAFF
clone_size: -; j_call: TRBJ2-7; d_call: TRBD2; v_call: TRBV6-5; cdr3_nt: TGTGCCAGCAGCCAGCTAGCGGGAATTATCTACGAGCAGTACTTC; cdr3_aa: CASSQLAGIIYEQYF
clone_size: -; j_call: TRBJ2-5; d_call: TRBD2; v_call: TRBV4-1; cdr3_nt: TGCGCCAGCAGCGGGGTCCCGCGACTAGCGGGAGAAAGAGAGACCCAGTACTTC; cdr3_aa: CASSGVPRLAGERETQYF
clone_size: -; j_call: TRBJ2-2; d_call: -; v_call: TRBV2; cdr3_nt: TGTGCCAGCAGCCTCCGTCCGGGACTGGTTACCGGGGAGCTGTTTTTT; cdr3_aa: CASSLRPGLVTGELFF
clone_size: -; j_call: TRBJ2-7; d_call: TRBD1; v_call: TRBV27; cdr3_nt: TGTGCCAGCAGTTTTAAGGCAGGGGGCGCATTCACCTACGAGCAGTACTTC; cdr3_aa: CASSFKAGGAFTYEQYF
clone_size: -; j_call: TRBJ2-1; d_call: -; v_call: TRBV7-9; cdr3_nt: TGTGCCAGCAGCTTAGCCGGGGAGGCCTACAATGAGCAGTTCTTC; cdr3_aa: CASSLAGEAYNEQFF
clone_size: -; j_call: TRBJ1-4; d_call: -; v_call: TRBV9; cdr3_nt: TGTGCCAGCAGCGCGACCCCGGGACACCCTAATGAAAAACTGTTTTTT; cdr3_aa: CASSATPGHPNEKLFF
clone_size: -; j_call: TRBJ2-1; d_call: -; v_call: TRBV5-1; cdr3_nt: TGCGCCAGCAGTCGGGACTCGTCCTACAATGAGCAGTTCTTC; cdr3_aa: CASSRDSSYNEQFF
clone_size: -; j_call: TRBJ2-2; d_call: TRBD2; v_call: TRBV25-1; cdr3_nt: TGTGCCAGCAGCGCGGCTAGCGGGGTGAACGGGGAGCTGTTTTTT; cdr3_aa: CASSAASGVNGELFF
clone_size: -; j_call: TRBJ1-2; d_call: TRBD1; v_call: TRBV11-2; cdr3_nt: TGTGCCAGCAGCTTAGGACAGGGAAATGGCTACACCTTC; cdr3_aa: CASSLGQGNGYTF
clone_size: -; j_call: TRBJ2-2; d_call: TRBD2; v_call: TRBV9; cdr3_nt: TGTGCCAGCAGCGAAGGGACTAGCGGGGGGAGAGCCGGGGAGCTGTTTTTT; cdr3_aa: CASSEGTSGGRAGELFF
clone_size: -; j_call: TRBJ2-7; d_call: TRBD1; v_call: TRBV5-4; cdr3_nt: TGTGCCAGCAGCAGGGACAGAATTGCCTACGAGCAGTACTTC; cdr3_aa: CASSRDRIAYEQYF
clone_size: -; j_call: TRBJ2-5; d_call: -; v_call: TRBV7-8; cdr3_nt: TGTGCCAGCAGCCTAAAGACCACCGGGACCTTCGGAGAGACCCAGTACTTC; cdr3_aa: CASSLKTTGTFGETQYF
clone_size: -; j_call: TRBJ2-2; d_call: -; v_call: TRBV29-1; cdr3_nt: TGCAGCGTTGTACGGGACACCACCGGGGAGCTGTTTTTT; cdr3_aa: CSVVRDTTGELFF
clone_size: -; j_call: TRBJ1-2; d_call: -; v_call: TRBV28; cdr3_nt: TGTGCCAGCAGTTCCCCGGCCCGGTCAGGCGGCTACACCTTC; cdr3_aa: CASSSPARSGGYTF
clone_size: once; j_call: TRBJ1-2; d_call: -; v_call: TRBV7-9; cdr3_nt: TGTGCCAGCAGCTTAGGGACAGCTAACTATGGCTACACCTTC; cdr3_aa: CASSLGTANYGYTF
clone_size: -; j_call: TRBJ2-1; d_call: -; v_call: TRBV4-1; cdr3_nt: TGCGCCAGCAGCCAATCGGGACTCCCGCCCTACAATGAGCAGTTCTTC; cdr3_aa: CASSQSGLPPYNEQFF
clone_size: -; j_call: TRBJ2-5; d_call: TRBD1; v_call: TRBV5-4; cdr3_nt: TGTGCCAGCAGCCGGGACAGCCAAGAGACCCAGTACTTC; cdr3_aa: CASSRDSQETQYF
clone_size: -; j_call: TRBJ2-2; d_call: -; v_call: TRBV18; cdr3_nt: TGTGCCAGCTCACCGCTAGAACCTTTGAACACCGGGGAGCTGTTTTTT; cdr3_aa: CASSPLEPLNTGELFF
clone_size: -; j_call: TRBJ1-5; d_call: -; v_call: TRBV5-1; cdr3_nt: TGCGCCAGCAGCGTCCAGGGTTTGGATCAGCCCCAGCATTTT; cdr3_aa: CASSVQGLDQPQHF
clone_size: -; j_call: TRBJ1-4; d_call: -; v_call: TRBV9; cdr3_nt: TGTGCCAGCAGTGGCGGGGCAAGTGAAAAACTGTTTTTT; cdr3_aa: CASSGGASEKLFF
clone_size: -; j_call: TRBJ2-4; d_call: TRBD2; v_call: TRBV11-2; cdr3_nt: TGTGCCAGCAGCCCCTATTCCGGGACTAGCGGAGCCAAAAACATTCAGTACTTC; cdr3_aa: CASSPYSGTSGAKNIQYF
clone_size: once; j_call: TRBJ1-1; d_call: -; v_call: TRBV6-1; cdr3_nt: TGTGCCAGTAATGGTGGAGGGAGGAACACTGAAGCTTTCTTT; cdr3_aa: CASNGGGRNTEAFF
clone_size: -; j_call: TRBJ1-5; d_call: -; v_call: TRBV10-3; cdr3_nt: TGTGCCATCAGTGAGTGGTCGGTTGATAGCAATCAGCCCCAGCATTTT; cdr3_aa: CAISEWSVDSNQPQHF
clone_size: once; j_call: TRBJ1-3; d_call: -; v_call: TRBV25-1; cdr3_nt: TGTGCCAGCAGTGAACCGACAGACGGTGGAAACACCATATATTTT; cdr3_aa: CASSEPTDGGNTIYF
clone_size: -; j_call: TRBJ1-5; d_call: -; v_call: TRBV6-6; cdr3_nt: TGTGCCAGCAGTTACGGGGACGACAATCAGCCCCAGCATTTT; cdr3_aa: CASSYGDDNQPQHF
clone_size: -; j_call: TRBJ1-2; d_call: -; v_call: TRBV20-1; cdr3_nt: TGCAGTGCTTCTCACTATGGCTACACCTTC; cdr3_aa: CSASHYGYTF
clone_size: once; j_call: TRBJ1-5; d_call: TRBD1; v_call: TRBV2; cdr3_nt: TGTGCCAGCAGGGACAGGGTAAGCAATCAGCCCCAGCATTTT; cdr3_aa: CASRDRVSNQPQHF
clone_size: -; j_call: TRBJ2-5; d_call: -; v_call: TRBV7-8; cdr3_nt: TGTGCCAGCAGCTTCCCGACTCTGGGGAAGGAGACCCAGTACTTC; cdr3_aa: CASSFPTLGKETQYF
clone_size: -; j_call: TRBJ2-3; d_call: -; v_call: TRBV18; cdr3_nt: TGTGCCAGCTCACCTAGCACAGATACGCAGTATTTT; cdr3_aa: CASSPSTDTQYF
clone_size: -; j_call: TRBJ1-3; d_call: TRBD1; v_call: TRBV5-6; cdr3_nt: TGTGCCAGCAGCTTAAGGGGGCGGAGTGGAAACACCATATATTTT; cdr3_aa: CASSLRGRSGNTIYF
clone_size: -; j_call: TRBJ2-3; d_call: TRBD1; v_call: TRBV11-1; cdr3_nt: TGTGCCAGCAGCCCAACTGGGACAGGGAGGGCCACAGATACGCAGTATTTT; cdr3_aa: CASSPTGTGRATDTQYF
clone_size: -; j_call: TRBJ2-7; d_call: TRBD1; v_call: TRBV7-2; cdr3_nt: TGTGCCAGCAGCTTACCCCGACAGGGATTTACCTACGAGCAGTACTTC; cdr3_aa: CASSLPRQGFTYEQYF
clone_size: -; j_call: TRBJ2-5; d_call: TRBD2; v_call: TRBV4-1; cdr3_nt: TGCGCCAGCAGCCAATTAGGACTAGCGGGGGAGACCCAGTACTTC; cdr3_aa: CASSQLGLAGETQYF
clone_size: -; j_call: TRBJ2-7; d_call: TRBD1; v_call: TRBV7-8; cdr3_nt: TGTGCCAGCAGCTTTGGACCCGGACAGGGCTACGAGCAGTACTTC; cdr3_aa: CASSFGPGQGYEQYF
clone_size: -; j_call: TRBJ2-2; d_call: -; v_call: TRBV10-3; cdr3_nt: TGTGCCATCAGTGCCTCGGACACCGGGGAGCTGTTTTTT; cdr3_aa: CAISASDTGELFF
clone_size: -; j_call: TRBJ2-4; d_call: TRBD2; v_call: TRBV5-5; cdr3_nt: TGTGCCAGCAGCTTGGAAATAGCGGGAGGGGAAGAGGACATTCAGTACTTC; cdr3_aa: CASSLEIAGGEEDIQYF
clone_size: -; j_call: TRBJ2-7; d_call: -; v_call: TRBV28; cdr3_nt: TGTGCCAGCAGTTTATCAACCTACGAGCAGTACTTC; cdr3_aa: CASSLSTYEQYF
clone_size: -; j_call: TRBJ2-5; d_call: -; v_call: TRBV28; cdr3_nt: TGTGCCAGCCTTAGCATCGGGACAATGAGGAGGGAGACCCAGTACTTC; cdr3_aa: CASLSIGTMRRETQYF
clone_size: -; j_call: TRBJ2-7; d_call: -; v_call: TRBV1; cdr3_nt: TGCACCAGCAGCCAAGATTCTAGCGGGGCGGCCTACGAGCAGTACTTC; cdr3_aa: CTSSQDSSGAAYEQYF